This T cell receptor beta chain comes out of a study of blood T cell repertoires in COVID-19. Germline lookup yields CDR1 SGHTA and CDR2 FQGNSA. This CDR3 is built from 13 residues. Trimming shortened V by 4 bases and J by 4 bases, and 11 bases separated the two germline ends. Method: immunoSEQ multiplex PCR; TCRdb's copy keeps in-frame clones and lacks some. The data contain about 320,000 clones, 85% of them singletons. The receptor was isolated from a human donor in a cohort sampled during active COVID-19. The J gene is TRBJ2-7, the V gene TRBV7-2, with D perhaps matching TRBD2 (5 bases). Material: peripheral blood. CDR3 DNA: TGTGCCAGCAGCTCCCGGGGTTCGTACGAGCAGTACTTC. It yields the protein CASSSRGSYEQYF.